This TCR beta chain is from a study of a mutant IDH1 vaccine in newly diagnosed glioma. Study-wide context: Vaccines were first given 4-6 weeks after radiotherapy alone, or with temozolomide cycles. It was radiotherapy, temozolomide, or both that patients received previously, with most receiving both.

A word on this clone: Its antigen is unknown.

TCRdb keeps only in-frame clones here, not all; method: immunoSEQ multiplex PCR. The profile shows about 82,000 clones, 85% of them singletons. Specified time point: week 23, last vaccination. Alongside topical imiquimod, each dose of vaccine comprised 300 ug of mutant IDH1 20-mer peptide. CDR1 and CDR2 from the germline V gene are SGHKS and YYEKEE (reference sequence). The CDR3 runs 13 residues. Trimming took off 2 bases at V and 7 bases at J, with 13 bases between the two ends. Study outcomes and limitations: 85% to 95% of patients showed vaccine-induced immune responses across multiple MHC alleles.

The specimen comprised PBMCs, sampled from a glioma patient whose treatment included an IDH1 peptide vaccine. The TCR sequence derives from a man aged 30-40 years with glioma. Some clones in this sample may be carry-over from other donors' samples. This chain connects TRBV5-5 to TRBJ2-7; possibly TRBD1 for D (5 bases). In DNA form, the CDR3 reads TGTGCCAGCAGCTTATGGACACCTAATGAGCAGTACTTC. Residues: CASSLWTPNEQYF.